Listed below are T cell receptor beta chains from one sample, sequenced in a study of Graves' ophthalmopathy and Graves' hyperthyroidism. A single record per CDR3 protein comes from TCRdb applying MiXCR to the multiplex PCR reads. The profile covers 400,000 to 500,000 distinct CDR3 sequences, with 20% to 25% appearing a single time and roughly 3% taken by the ten largest. Sequenced input: peripheral blood. The source of these receptors is a woman between 18 and 29 years old with stable Graves' hyperthyroidism. Both conserved end residues are part of each CDR3.

14	TRBV7-9	CASSLKTDNYEQYF
12	TRBV12-3/TRBV12-4	CASSSIYQPQHF
13	TRBV10-3	CAISERERHEQYF
17	TRBV27	CASSSRQLGIMNTEAFF
16	TRBV6-5	CASSYQGGVFNSPLHF
18	TRBV25-1	CASSETQSPAGVWETQYF
16	TRBV12-3/TRBV12-4	CASTRDTSSYNSPLHF
16	TRBV5-5	CASSPGTGGRFAEAFF
20	TRBV7-2	CASSLFSLASGRTVKETQYF
14	TRBV27	CASSLRGPRDTQYF
12	TRBV12-3/TRBV12-4	CASTPPTGELFF
15	TRBV6-1	CASSEAQGAQETQYF
13	TRBV20-1	CSARGETGSTQHF
20	TRBV6-5	CASSYDHSDPGRSPSYEQYF
14	TRBV20-1	CSARDRLPSTEAFF
13	TRBV7-9	CASSWDREGEQYF
14	TRBV5-1	CASSLMTGAETQYF
13	TRBV7-3	CASSFGQGTEAFF
14	TRBV2	CASSVGLHPGELFF
17	TRBV19	CARDRGTTRGSNTEAFF
11	TRBV29-1	CSVEDQPGHFF
14	TRBV12-3/TRBV12-4	CASSLLTAFYGYTF
14	TRBV2	CASLLGGSNTEAFF
16	TRBV7-8	CASSIAPGQGVDTQYF
12	TRBV28	CASMAFQETQYF
14	TRBV25-1	CASSEPTASYGYTF
12	TRBV20-1	CSALGDYTEAFF
13	TRBV20-1	CSARSPGTSGQYF
17	TRBV11-1	CASTYLSVGQGSGEQYF
14	TRBV30	CAWTGTGLNTEAFF
12	TRBV28	CASSSDPREQYF
15	TRBV6-1	CASSEARVGDYGYTF
15	TRBV12-3/TRBV12-4	CASSLSDRNRNIQYF
16	TRBV29-1	CSVRVSGSWWRETQYF
13	TRBV28	CASLARPGGEAFF
17	TRBV5-4	CASSLASGRRVTGELFF
14	TRBV10-2	CASTERGRAYEQYF
14	TRBV2	CASIQEASGNTIYF
14	TRBV12-3/TRBV12-4	CASSTGTSGYEQYF
16	TRBV11-2	CASSRGRDPMGGELFF
11	TRBV19	CASSQRGAQHF
15	TRBV3-1	CASSLAGLAVYEQYF
15	TRBV11-2	CASSLDSLSSYEQYF
14	TRBV12-3/TRBV12-4	CASSLAGRGNTIYF
12	TRBV12-3/TRBV12-4	CASSNREDGYTF
15	TRBV12-3/TRBV12-4	CASSLIPRLNTEAFF
14	TRBV7-2	CASGLDRGNTEAFF
16	TRBV27	CASRELPGQGVSGYTF
14	TRBV3-1	CADGHDRSRETQYF
12	TRBV11-3	CASRGTGYGYTF
15	TRBV20-1	CSAMDNKGMGQPQHF
15	TRBV7-9	CASSPRQEYTGELFF
16	TRBV12-3/TRBV12-4	CASSLVILAGVFEQYF
17	TRBV6-1	CASSTDRMGRDKNIQYF
19	TRBV6-2/TRBV6-3	CASRNTDGMEASGNYEQYF